The rows below give T cell receptor beta chains drawn from one sample of a study of blood T cell repertoires in COVID-19. Libraries were prepared by immunoSEQ multiplex PCR; TCRdb keeps only in-frame clonotypes and omits some of them. The table includes about 280,000 clones, approximately 83% detected once. What was sequenced was peripheral blood. The receptors were sampled from a woman aged 50 to 60 who had recovered from COVID-19. CDR3s include the opening cysteine and the closing phenylalanine or tryptophan. A D gene is named only where the DNA matches it firmly. Clone size is not always given. Where it is, it says once, few, many or a class for expanded clones.

TRBV9,NA,NA,TRBJ1-3,TGTGCCAGCAGCCTAACCGGTGGAAACACCATATATTTT,CASSLTGGNTIYF
TRBV3-1/TRBV3-2,NA,NA,TRBJ2-7,TGTGCCAGCAGCCAAGGGTCGGGGGTCTATCTCTACGAGCAGTACTTC,CASSQGSGVYLYEQYF
TRBV9,NA,once,TRBJ2-2,TGTGCCAGCAGCGTAGGAGGCACCGGGGAGCTGTTTTTT,CASSVGGTGELFF
TRBV7-9,NA,NA,TRBJ2-2,TGTGCCAGCAGCTTTAGAACAGGGCGCACCGGGGAGCTGTTTTTT,CASSFRTGRTGELFF
TRBV5-4,TRBD1,few,TRBJ2-5,TGTGCCAGCAGCCAAAAGACAGGGTTGGAGACCCAGTACTTC,CASSQKTGLETQYF
TRBV24-1,TRBD1,once,TRBJ1-2,TGTGCCACCAGTGATTTACAGGGGAGTGGCTACACCTTC,CATSDLQGSGYTF
TRBV2,NA,NA,TRBJ2-7,TGTGCCAGCAGGGAAGGCGTAGCCTACGAGCAGTACTTC,CASREGVAYEQYF
TRBV2,NA,NA,TRBJ1-5,TGTGCCAGAGCGGCGGGGGGCCATCAGCCCCAGCATTTT,CARAAGGHQPQHF
TRBV7-9,TRBD1,NA,TRBJ1-6,TGTGCCAGCAGCCCATGGGGACAGGGGAATTCACCCCTCCACTTT,CASSPWGQGNSPLHF
TRBV4-2,NA,NA,TRBJ2-5,TGTGCCAGCAGCCAAGCTTCAGGAAACCAAGAGACCCAGTACTTC,CASSQASGNQETQYF
TRBV19,NA,NA,TRBJ2-3,TGTGCCAGTACCGTCCAGGCAAGCACAGATACGCAGTATTTT,CASTVQASTDTQYF
TRBV28,TRBD2,NA,TRBJ2-5,TGTGCCAGCAGTTATCAGCGGGGGGGCCTGAGTGAGACCCAGTACTTC,CASSYQRGGLSETQYF
TRBV6-5,NA,NA,TRBJ2-7,TGTGCCAGCAGAAAGGTTCAGGCCCCATACGAGCAGTACTTC,CASRKVQAPYEQYF
TRBV19,TRBD1,NA,TRBJ1-5,TGTGCCAGTAGTATACCACAGGGGGCAGGACAGCCCCAGCATTTT,CASSIPQGAGQPQHF
TRBV29-1,NA,NA,TRBJ2-2,TGCAGCGTTGATATTAGCGCCACCGGGGAGCTGTTTTTT,CSVDISATGELFF
TRBV23-1,NA,once,TRBJ1-5,TGCGCCAGCAGTCGCACCCATCCCGGAGGGCGCGATCAGCCCCAGCATTTT,CASSRTHPGGRDQPQHF
TRBV3-1/TRBV3-2,NA,NA,TRBJ1-4,TGTGCCAGCAGCCAAGATCTGAGACACTTAGGGGCGACTAATGAAAAACTGTTTTTT,CASSQDLRHLGATNEKLFF
TRBV27,TRBD2,NA,TRBJ2-7,TGTGCCAGCAGCAAGACTAGCGGTTCCTACGAGCAGTACTTC,CASSKTSGSYEQYF
TRBV27,NA,NA,TRBJ1-2,TGTGCCAGCAGTCCTAGCCTCCTACTCCACAGGGCTCTTAACTATGGCTACACCTTC,CASSPSLLLHRALNYGYTF
TRBV6-2/TRBV6-3,NA,NA,TRBJ2-7,TGTGCCAGCAGTTACTCGGGCAGGGCGGGGTACGAGCAGTACTTC,CASSYSGRAGYEQYF
TRBV3-1/TRBV3-2,TRBD2,NA,TRBJ2-1,TGTGCCAGCAGCCGTAGGGCTAGCGGGGCCAACAATGAGCAGTTCTTC,CASSRRASGANNEQFF
TRBV6-2/TRBV6-3,NA,NA,TRBJ1-1,TGTGCCAGCAGTACCCCCGGGGGAGCCTCCGGCACTGAAGCTTTCTTT,CASSTPGGASGTEAFF
TRBV5-6,TRBD1,NA,TRBJ2-4,TGTGCCAGCAGCCCGCCCGGGACAGGGAAAAACATTCAGTACTTC,CASSPPGTGKNIQYF
TRBV6-4,TRBD2,few,TRBJ2-1,TGTGCCAGCAGTGACTCGAGGGAGGGAAATGAGCAGTTCTTC,CASSDSREGNEQFF
TRBV9,NA,NA,TRBJ1-3,TGTGCCAGCAGCGAACAGAGCTCTGGAAACACCATATATTTT,CASSEQSSGNTIYF
TRBV7-6,TRBD1,NA,TRBJ1-4,TGTGCCAGCAGCCAAAAAAAGACAGGGGGGTTTGGAAAACTGTTTTTT,CASSQKKTGGFGKLFF
TRBV7-9,NA,NA,TRBJ2-7,TGTGCCAGCAGCCCCCCTGTCTGGACTGCCTCCTACGAGCAGTACTTC,CASSPPVWTASYEQYF
TRBV30,TRBD1,NA,TRBJ1-2,TGTGCCTGGAGGACAGGGGAAAACTATGGCTACACCTTC,CAWRTGENYGYTF
TRBV5-1,TRBD1,few,TRBJ2-3,TGCGCCAGCAGCCCGGCTGGACAGGGAGATACGCAGTATTTT,CASSPAGQGDTQYF
TRBV2,NA,NA,TRBJ1-1,TGTGCCAGCAGTGAAGTAGTGTCGGTGAACACTGAAGCTTTCTTT,CASSEVVSVNTEAFF
TRBV19,NA,NA,TRBJ1-5,TGTGCCAGCAACCCGGGGAGAAGAAATCAGCCCCAGCATTTT,CASNPGRRNQPQHF
TRBV29-1,NA,NA,TRBJ1-6,TGCAGCGTCAGGCAGGGGCGAAATTCACCCCTCCACTTT,CSVRQGRNSPLHF
TRBV28,NA,NA,TRBJ1-1,TGTGCCAGCAGTCAACAGGGATTCGCTGAAGCTTTCTTT,CASSQQGFAEAFF
TRBV6-1,TRBD1,many,TRBJ1-5,TGTGCCAGCAGTGAAAGGGGACAGTTTCATCAGCCCCAGCATTTT,CASSERGQFHQPQHF
TRBV15,NA,NA,TRBJ1-4,TGTGCCACCAGCAGAGCTCCGGGAGGGGGGACGGGTGAAAAACTGTTTTTT,CATSRAPGGGTGEKLFF
TRBV18,NA,NA,TRBJ1-2,TGTGCCAGCTCACCCGAGGGATACGGCTATGGCTACACCTTC,CASSPEGYGYGYTF
TRBV27,NA,few,TRBJ2-3,TGTGCCAGCAGCTCCGCAGATACGCAGTATTTT,CASSSADTQYF
TRBV21-1,NA,few,TRBJ1-1,TGTGCCAGCAGCAAGACAGGGTTGGCTTTCTTT,CASSKTGLAFF
TRBV25-1,NA,NA,TRBJ1-5,TGTGCCAGCAGTGCAGAGGAGGAGAGGGTTGGGGACATGGGCCAGCATTTT,CASSAEEERVGDMGQHF
TRBV7-9,TRBD1,NA,TRBJ2-2,TGTGCCAGCAGCAACCCAGGGACAGGACAACACACCGGGGAGCTGTTTTTT,CASSNPGTGQHTGELFF
TRBV7-8,NA,NA,TRBJ1-6,TGTGCCAGCAGCTTCCGGCAGGGATACTCCTATAATTCACCCCTCCACTTT,CASSFRQGYSYNSPLHF
TRBV30,NA,NA,TRBJ1-1,TGTGCCTGGAGAGAACAGGGGAACACTGAAGCTTTCTTT,CAWREQGNTEAFF
TRBV7-2,TRBD1,NA,TRBJ1-3,TGTGCCAGCAGGCAGGGGGGAAGCTCTGGAAACACCATATATTTT,CASRQGGSSGNTIYF
TRBV6-2/TRBV6-3,NA,NA,TRBJ2-4,TGTGCCAGCAGTCCCGGGGTCTACGCCAAAAACATTCAGTACTTC,CASSPGVYAKNIQYF
TRBV7-2,TRBD1,NA,TRBJ2-7,TGTGCCAGCAAAGACAGGGCCCTAGGGGAGCAGTACTTC,CASKDRALGEQYF
TRBV7-6,TRBD2,NA,TRBJ2-5,TGTGCCAGCTGCCCCCGCCGGGAGGGCCAAGAGACCCAGTACTTC,CASCPRREGQETQYF
TRBV5-1,TRBD2,NA,TRBJ2-5,TGCGCCAGCAAAGGTAGCGGGGGGTACCAAGAGACCCAGTACTTC,CASKGSGGYQETQYF
TRBV21-1,NA,NA,TRBJ1-5,TGTGCCAGCAGCACAAGGGCATCCGGGACAGGGGTTCAGCCCCAGCATTTT,CASSTRASGTGVQPQHF
TRBV6-5,TRBD1,NA,TRBJ1-5,TGTGCCAGCAGCCATCGGACAGGGGATCAGCCCCAGCATTTT,CASSHRTGDQPQHF
TRBV7-2,NA,NA,TRBJ2-7,TGTGCCAGCAGCTTTAGCTATCCCCGCACCTACGAGCAGTACTTC,CASSFSYPRTYEQYF
TRBV25-1,TRBD1,NA,TRBJ1-3,TGTGCCAGCAGGGGACAGGGAAGAAACACCATATATTTT,CASRGQGRNTIYF
TRBV19,NA,NA,TRBJ1-5,TGTGCCAGTAGTCTAACCTTAGCTCAGCCCCAGCATTTT,CASSLTLAQPQHF
TRBV27,NA,NA,TRBJ2-3,TGTGCCAGCAGCACTCTGGACCGGAGGCTTAGCACAGATACGCAGTATTTT,CASSTLDRRLSTDTQYF
TRBV10-3,TRBD2,NA,TRBJ2-7,TGTGCCATCAGTGGGACTAGCGCCTCCTACGAGCAGTACTTC,CAISGTSASYEQYF
TRBV6-2/TRBV6-3,NA,NA,TRBJ2-4,TGTGCCAGCAGTTACAAGGGGAGGCTAGCCAAAAACATTCAGTACTTC,CASSYKGRLAKNIQYF
TRBV19,NA,NA,TRBJ2-5,TGTGCCAGTAGTAGGCCCCCGGGGGAGACCCAGTACTTC,CASSRPPGETQYF
TRBV5-4,TRBD1,NA,TRBJ2-5,TGTGCCAGCAGCTTATTTTCGGGGACAGACCTCCAAGAGACCCAGTACTTC,CASSLFSGTDLQETQYF
TRBV28,TRBD1,NA,TRBJ2-7,TGTGCCAGCAGTTTAGGGACAGGGAGGGTCTACGAGCAGTACTTC,CASSLGTGRVYEQYF